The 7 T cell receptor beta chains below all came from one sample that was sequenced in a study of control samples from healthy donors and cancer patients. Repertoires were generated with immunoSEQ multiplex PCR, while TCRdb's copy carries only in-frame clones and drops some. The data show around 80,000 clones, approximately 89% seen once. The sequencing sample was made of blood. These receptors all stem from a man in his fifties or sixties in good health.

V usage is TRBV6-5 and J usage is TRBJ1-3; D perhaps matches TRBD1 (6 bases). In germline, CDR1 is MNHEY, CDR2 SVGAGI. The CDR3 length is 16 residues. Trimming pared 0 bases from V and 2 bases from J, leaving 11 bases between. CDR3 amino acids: CASSYSQGSPGNTIYF. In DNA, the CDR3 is TGTGCCAGCAGTTACTCCCAGGGGAGTCCTGGAAACACCATATATTTT.

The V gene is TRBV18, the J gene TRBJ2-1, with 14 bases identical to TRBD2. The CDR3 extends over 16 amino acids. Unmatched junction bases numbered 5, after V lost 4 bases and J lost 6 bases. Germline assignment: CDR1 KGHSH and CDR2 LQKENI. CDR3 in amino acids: CASSLGLAGGSNEQFF. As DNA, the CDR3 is TGTGCCAGCTCACTTGGACTAGCGGGGGGAAGCAATGAGCAGTTCTTC.

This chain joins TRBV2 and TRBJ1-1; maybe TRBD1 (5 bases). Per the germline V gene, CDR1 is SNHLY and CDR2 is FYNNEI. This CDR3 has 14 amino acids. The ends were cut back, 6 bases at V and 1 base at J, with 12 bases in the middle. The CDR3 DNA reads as TGTGCCAGCAGCCTCCTTACAGGGAACACTGAAGCTTTCTTT. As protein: CASSLLTGNTEAFF.

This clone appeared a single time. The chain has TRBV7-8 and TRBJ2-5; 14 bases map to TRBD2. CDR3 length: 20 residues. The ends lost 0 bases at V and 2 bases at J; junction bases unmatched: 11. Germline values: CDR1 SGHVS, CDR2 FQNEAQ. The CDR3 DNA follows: TGTGCCAGCAGCTTAGCGAGATGGGGACTAGCGGGAGTCGGGCAAGAGACCCAGTACTTC. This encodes CASSLARWGLAGVGQETQYF.

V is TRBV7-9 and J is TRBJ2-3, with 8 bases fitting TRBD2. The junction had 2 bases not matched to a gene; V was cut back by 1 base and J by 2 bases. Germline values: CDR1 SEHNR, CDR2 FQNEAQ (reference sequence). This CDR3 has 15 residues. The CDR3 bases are TGTGCCAGCAGCTTAGAACTAGCGGCCACAGATACGCAGTATTTT. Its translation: CASSLELAATDTQYF.

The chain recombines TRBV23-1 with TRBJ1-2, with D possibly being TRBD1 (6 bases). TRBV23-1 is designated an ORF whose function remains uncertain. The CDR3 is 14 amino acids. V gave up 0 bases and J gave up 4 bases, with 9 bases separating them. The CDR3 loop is CASSQSLGAYGYTF. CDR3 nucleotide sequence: TGCGCCAGCAGTCAATCGCTGGGGGCCTATGGCTACACCTTC.

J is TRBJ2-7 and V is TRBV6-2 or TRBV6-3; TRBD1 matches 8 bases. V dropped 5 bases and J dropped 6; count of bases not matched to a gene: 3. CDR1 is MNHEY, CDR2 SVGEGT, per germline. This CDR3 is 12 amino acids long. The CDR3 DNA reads TGTGCCAGCAGTACGGACAGGGCCGAGCAGTACGTC. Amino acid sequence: CASSTDRAEQYV.